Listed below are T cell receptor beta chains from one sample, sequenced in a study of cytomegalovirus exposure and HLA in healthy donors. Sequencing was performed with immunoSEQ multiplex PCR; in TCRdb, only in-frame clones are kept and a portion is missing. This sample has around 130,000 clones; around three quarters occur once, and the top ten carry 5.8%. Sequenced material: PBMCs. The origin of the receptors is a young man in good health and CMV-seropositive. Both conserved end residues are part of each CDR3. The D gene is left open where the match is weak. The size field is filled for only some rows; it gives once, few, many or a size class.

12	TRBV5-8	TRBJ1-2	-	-	TGTGCCAGCAGCCTCCCCAGGGCAGGGTACACCTTC	CASSLPRAGYTF
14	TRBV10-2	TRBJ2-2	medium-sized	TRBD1	TGCGCCAGCCGGGACAGACTTTACACCGGGGAGCTGTTTTTT	CASRDRLYTGELFF
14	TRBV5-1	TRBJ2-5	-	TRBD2	TGCGCCAGCAGCATAGCTAGCGGGAGCAGGGAGCAGTACTTC	CASSIASGSREQYF
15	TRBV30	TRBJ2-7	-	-	TGTGCCTGGAGTAGAAGGAGTGGTGGGTCCTACGAGCAGTACTTC	CAWSRRSGGSYEQYF
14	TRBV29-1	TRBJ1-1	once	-	TGCAGCGTTGTCCGGAGGACGGTAAACACTGAAGCTTTCTTT	CSVVRRTVNTEAFF
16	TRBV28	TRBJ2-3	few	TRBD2	TGTGCCAGCAGTTTGACGACTAGCGGAATCACAGATACGCAGTATTTT	CASSLTTSGITDTQYF
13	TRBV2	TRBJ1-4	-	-	TGTGCCAGCTGGCGGACAGTCAATGAAAAACTGTTTTTT	CASWRTVNEKLFF
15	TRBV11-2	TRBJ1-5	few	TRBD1	TGTGCCAGCAGCATTCAGACAGGGGAAGATCAGCCCCAGCATTTT	CASSIQTGEDQPQHF
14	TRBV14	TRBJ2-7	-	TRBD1	TGTGCCAGCAGCCGGACAGGCTTCTCCTACGAGCAGTACTTC	CASSRTGFSYEQYF
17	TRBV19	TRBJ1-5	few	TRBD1	TGTGCCAGTAGTATAAGGGCGGGACAGGGAATTAATCAGCCCCAGCATTTT	CASSIRAGQGINQPQHF
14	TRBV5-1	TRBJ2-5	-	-	TGCGCCAGCAGCTTGGAATTCAGCCAAGAGACCCAGTACTTC	CASSLEFSQETQYF
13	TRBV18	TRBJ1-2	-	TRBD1	TGTGCCAGCTCGACCGGGACAGGGTTAGGCTACACCTTC	CASSTGTGLGYTF
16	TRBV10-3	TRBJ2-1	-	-	TGTGCCATCAGTGAGGGTTGGCAGGGGATTAAGGGCGAGCAGTTCTTC	CAISEGWQGIKGEQFF
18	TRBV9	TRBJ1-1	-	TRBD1	TGTGCCAGCAGCGATCAGGGGGCTGTCGCTAGAAGATGGACTGAAGCTTTCTTT	CASSDQGAVARRWTEAFF
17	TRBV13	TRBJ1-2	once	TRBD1	TGTGCCAGCAGCTTAACCGGGACAGGGAGCCCGGGCTACGGCTACACCTTC	CASSLTGTGSPGYGYTF
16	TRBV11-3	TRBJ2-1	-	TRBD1	TGTGCCAGCAGCCGAATTACCGGGACAGGGAGCAATGAGCAGTTCTTC	CASSRITGTGSNEQFF
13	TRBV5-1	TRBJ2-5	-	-	TGCGCCAGCAGCTTGGGAACTATAGAGACCCAGTACTTC	CASSLGTIETQYF
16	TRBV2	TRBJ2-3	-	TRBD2	TGTGCCAGCAGTGGGTTAGCGGGGGGCTGGGTAGATACGCAGTATTTT	CASSGLAGGWVDTQYF
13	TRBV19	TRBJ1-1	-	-	TGTGCCAGTAGTTCGGGGGTAAACACTGAAGCTTTCTTT	CASSSGVNTEAFF
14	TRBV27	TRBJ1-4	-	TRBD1	TGTGCCAGCACCAGGACAGGGTTGTATGAAAAACTGTTTTTT	CASTRTGLYEKLFF
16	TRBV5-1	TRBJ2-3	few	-	TGCGCCAGCAGCTTGGGTCCCTTAATATTCACAGATACGCAGTATTTT	CASSLGPLIFTDTQYF
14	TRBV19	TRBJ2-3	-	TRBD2	TGTGCCAGTACTAGCGGGGGGGACACAGATACGCAGTATTTT	CASTSGGDTDTQYF
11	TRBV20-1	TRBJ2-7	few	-	TGCAGTGCTCCGGGTCTATACGAGCAGTACTTC	CSAPGLYEQYF
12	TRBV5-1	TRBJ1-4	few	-	TGCGCCAGCAGCTTGGATAGGGAGAAACTGTTTTTT	CASSLDREKLFF
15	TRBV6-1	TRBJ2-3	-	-	TGTGCCAGCAGGGACTTAGGGGGGGCTACAGATACGCAGTATTTT	CASRDLGGATDTQYF
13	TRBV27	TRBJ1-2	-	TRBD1	TGTGCCAGCAGTGACCGGGACAGGGATGGCTACACCTTC	CASSDRDRDGYTF
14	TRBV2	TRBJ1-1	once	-	TGTGCCAGCAGTGGGAGGGTATTGGACACTGAAGCTTTCTTT	CASSGRVLDTEAFF
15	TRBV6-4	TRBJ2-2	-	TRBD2	TGTGCCAGCACCTACCTAGCGGGAGCGGCCGGGGAGCTGTTTTTT	CASTYLAGAAGELFF
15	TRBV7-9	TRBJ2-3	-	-	TGTTCCAGCAGCTTAGTCCGACTTGGGACAGATACGCAGTATTTT	CSSSLVRLGTDTQYF